A selection of T cell receptor beta chains follows, all from one sample in a study of shared T cell receptors in the human thymus. Measured with immunoSEQ multiplex PCR; TCRdb has only the in-frame clones, and not every one. Found here are approximately 730,000 clones, 70% to 90% of them singletons; the top ten hold around 0.01%. The sample also formed part of further work on human thymus T cells.

The sample taken for sequencing was thymocytes. The receptor set was obtained from a girl under three years old with a congenital heart defect. CDR3s include the opening cysteine and the closing phenylalanine or tryptophan. Fields, in order: clone size, J gene, V gene, D gene, CDR3 protein, CDR3 DNA. A D gene is named only where the DNA matches it firmly. For some rows the clone size is stated as once, few or many, or as a class when expanded; others skip it.

clone size: .; J gene: TRBJ2-2; V gene: TRBV5-1; D gene: .; CDR3 protein: CASSLGVQGQIWNTGELFF; CDR3 DNA: TGCGCCAGCAGCTTGGGAGTGCAGGGACAAATCTGGAACACCGGGGAGCTGTTTTTT
clone size: .; J gene: TRBJ2-2; V gene: TRBV2; D gene: .; CDR3 protein: CASSFDRNTGELFF; CDR3 DNA: TGTGCCAGCAGTTTCGACAGGAACACCGGGGAGCTGTTTTTT
clone size: .; J gene: TRBJ1-3; V gene: TRBV29-1; D gene: TRBD1; CDR3 protein: CSVEAGTGGGNTIYF; CDR3 DNA: TGCAGCGTTGAGGCCGGGACAGGGGGTGGAAACACCATATATTTT
clone size: .; J gene: TRBJ1-1; V gene: TRBV4-2; D gene: .; CDR3 protein: CASSPRDTEAFF; CDR3 DNA: TGTGCCAGCAGCCCACGGGACACTGAAGCTTTCTTT
clone size: .; J gene: TRBJ2-3; V gene: TRBV29-1; D gene: .; CDR3 protein: CSSVAEPTQYF; CDR3 DNA: TGCAGCAGCGTGGCGGAACCTACGCAGTATTTT
clone size: .; J gene: TRBJ1-1; V gene: TRBV5-1; D gene: TRBD1; CDR3 protein: CASSNIPGTANTEAFF; CDR3 DNA: TGCGCCAGCAGCAACATACCCGGGACAGCGAACACTGAGGCTTTCTTT
clone size: .; J gene: TRBJ2-5; V gene: TRBV9; D gene: .; CDR3 protein: CASSGYGEWKQETQYF; CDR3 DNA: TGTGCCAGCAGCGGCTACGGGGAATGGAAGCAAGAGACCCAGTACTTC
clone size: .; J gene: TRBJ2-1; V gene: TRBV15; D gene: .; CDR3 protein: CATSRGWRGGPYNEQFF; CDR3 DNA: TGTGCCACCAGCAGAGGGTGGCGGGGTGGTCCCTACAATGAGCAGTTCTTC
clone size: .; J gene: TRBJ1-2; V gene: TRBV11-3; D gene: TRBD1; CDR3 protein: CASNHGQGEYDYGYTF; CDR3 DNA: TGTGCCAGCAACCATGGACAGGGCGAGTATGACTATGGCTACACCTTC
clone size: .; J gene: TRBJ1-3; V gene: TRBV5-6; D gene: .; CDR3 protein: CASSCQTVPSGNTIYF; CDR3 DNA: TGTGCCAGCAGCTGCCAGACTGTGCCCTCTGGAAACACCATATATTTT
clone size: .; J gene: TRBJ2-7; V gene: TRBV6-6; D gene: .; CDR3 protein: CASSPGGIQQDEQYF; CDR3 DNA: TGTGCCAGCAGCCCAGGAGGGATTCAACAGGACGAGCAGTACTTC
clone size: .; J gene: TRBJ1-1; V gene: TRBV7-9; D gene: .; CDR3 protein: CASSLARAARGNTEAFF; CDR3 DNA: TGTGCCAGCAGCTTAGCCAGGGCCGCGCGTGGTAACACTGAAGCTTTCTTT
clone size: once; J gene: TRBJ2-7; V gene: TRBV6-6; D gene: .; CDR3 protein: CASSISGEFSYEQYF; CDR3 DNA: TGTGCCAGCAGTATCTCAGGCGAATTCTCCTACGAGCAGTACTTC
clone size: .; J gene: TRBJ1-5; V gene: TRBV7-2; D gene: TRBD1; CDR3 protein: CASGTGDPRNQPQHF; CDR3 DNA: TGTGCCAGCGGGACAGGGGACCCGAGGAATCAGCCCCAGCATTTT
clone size: .; J gene: TRBJ1-1; V gene: TRBV4-3; D gene: .; CDR3 protein: CASSQVPPGVYHTEAFF; CDR3 DNA: TGCGCCAGCAGCCAAGTGCCCCCAGGGGTATATCACACTGAAGCTTTCTTT
clone size: .; J gene: TRBJ1-6; V gene: TRBV5-6; D gene: .; CDR3 protein: CASSSTEDIYNSPLHF; CDR3 DNA: TGTGCCAGCAGCTCTACCGAGGATATCTATAATTCACCCCTCCACTTT
clone size: once; J gene: TRBJ1-2; V gene: TRBV10-3; D gene: .; CDR3 protein: CAISSVSLRKYGYTF; CDR3 DNA: TGTGCCATCAGCTCCGTTTCGTTGCGGAAATATGGCTACACCTTC
clone size: .; J gene: TRBJ2-7; V gene: TRBV29-1; D gene: .; CDR3 protein: CSVEVEQLYEQYF; CDR3 DNA: TGCAGCGTTGAAGTTGAACAGCTCTACGAGCAGTACTTC
clone size: .; J gene: TRBJ1-2; V gene: TRBV11-2; D gene: TRBD1; CDR3 protein: CASSLEGGGQAGYGYTF; CDR3 DNA: TGTGCCAGCAGCTTAGAGGGGGGGGGACAGGCGGGGTATGGCTACACCTTC
clone size: .; J gene: TRBJ2-7; V gene: TRBV6-5; D gene: .; CDR3 protein: CASSYHSRGLKGQYF; CDR3 DNA: TGTGCCAGCAGTTACCACTCTAGAGGGCTCAAGGGGCAGTACTTC
clone size: .; J gene: TRBJ2-5; V gene: TRBV19; D gene: .; CDR3 protein: CASSISGVRGGVGLQETQYF; CDR3 DNA: TGTGCCAGTAGTATCTCGGGGGTTCGCGGCGGGGTCGGGCTACAAGAGACCCAGTACTTC
clone size: few; J gene: TRBJ1-6; V gene: TRBV27; D gene: .; CDR3 protein: CASRISDGGVDGNSPLHF; CDR3 DNA: TGTGCCAGCAGGATTTCTGACGGAGGGGTGGATGGTAATTCACCCCTCCACTTT
clone size: .; J gene: TRBJ2-1; V gene: TRBV6-1; D gene: TRBD1; CDR3 protein: CASTFRDRGDNEQFF; CDR3 DNA: TGTGCCAGCACCTTCCGGGACAGGGGGGACAATGAGCAGTTCTTC
clone size: .; J gene: TRBJ1-5; V gene: TRBV6-5; D gene: .; CDR3 protein: CASRSYQPQHF; CDR3 DNA: TGTGCCAGCAGGTCGTATCAGCCCCAGCATTTT
clone size: .; J gene: TRBJ2-2; V gene: TRBV10-3; D gene: .; CDR3 protein: CAISGSTANTGELFF; CDR3 DNA: TGTGCCATCAGTGGTTCGACAGCAAACACCGGGGAGCTGTTTTTT
clone size: .; J gene: TRBJ2-7; V gene: TRBV5-4; D gene: .; CDR3 protein: CASSLGHQRDEQYF; CDR3 DNA: TGTGCCAGCAGCCTGGGACATCAGAGGGACGAGCAGTACTTC
clone size: .; J gene: TRBJ2-2; V gene: TRBV10-3; D gene: .; CDR3 protein: CAISDPTSLNTGELFF; CDR3 DNA: TGTGCCATCAGTGACCCGACTAGTCTCAACACCGGGGAGCTGTTTTTT
clone size: .; J gene: TRBJ1-1; V gene: TRBV25-1; D gene: .; CDR3 protein: CASTPVAGPYEAFF; CDR3 DNA: TGTGCCAGCACCCCCGTTGCGGGGCCCTACGAAGCTTTCTTT
clone size: .; J gene: TRBJ1-4; V gene: TRBV4-1; D gene: .; CDR3 protein: CASSQEAGREPRGKLFF; CDR3 DNA: TGCGCCAGCAGCCAAGAAGCGGGCAGGGAACCTCGGGGGAAACTGTTTTTT
clone size: .; J gene: TRBJ2-7; V gene: TRBV5-1; D gene: .; CDR3 protein: CASSLPGTAGEQYF; CDR3 DNA: TGCGCCAGCAGCTTGCCAGGGACGGCGGGGGAGCAGTACTTC
clone size: .; J gene: TRBJ1-1; V gene: TRBV10-3; D gene: .; CDR3 protein: CATNPGEGPMMNTEAFF; CDR3 DNA: TGTGCCACAAACCCCGGGGAAGGGCCGATGATGAACACTGAAGCTTTCTTT
clone size: once; J gene: TRBJ2-7; V gene: TRBV7-9; D gene: .; CDR3 protein: CASSLEAALGRDSYEQYF; CDR3 DNA: TGTGCCAGCAGCTTAGAGGCGGCGTTAGGGCGGGACTCCTACGAGCAGTACTTC
clone size: .; J gene: TRBJ1-6; V gene: TRBV4-1; D gene: .; CDR3 protein: CASSQWGFEQGPPEDYNSPLHF; CDR3 DNA: TGCGCCAGCAGCCAATGGGGGTTCGAACAGGGCCCCCCGGAAGATTATAATTCACCCCTCCACTTT
clone size: .; J gene: TRBJ2-1; V gene: TRBV25-1; D gene: TRBD1; CDR3 protein: CASSETTVRGRANEQFF; CDR3 DNA: TGTGCCAGCAGTGAAACGACGGTGAGGGGGCGGGCCAATGAGCAGTTCTTC